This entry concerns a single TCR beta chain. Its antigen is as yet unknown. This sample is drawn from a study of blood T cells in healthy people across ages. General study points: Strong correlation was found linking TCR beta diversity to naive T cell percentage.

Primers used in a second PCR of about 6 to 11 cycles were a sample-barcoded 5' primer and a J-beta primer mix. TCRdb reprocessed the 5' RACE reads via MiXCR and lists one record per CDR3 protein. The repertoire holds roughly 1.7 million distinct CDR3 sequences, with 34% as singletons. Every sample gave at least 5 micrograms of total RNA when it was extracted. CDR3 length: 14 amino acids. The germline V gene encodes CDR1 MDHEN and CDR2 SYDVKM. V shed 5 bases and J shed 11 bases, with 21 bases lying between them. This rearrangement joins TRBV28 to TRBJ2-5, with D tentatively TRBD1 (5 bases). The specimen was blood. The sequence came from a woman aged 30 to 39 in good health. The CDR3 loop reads CASSPVGAPPEQYF. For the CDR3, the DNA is TGTGCCAGCAGTCCCGTTGGGGCACCCCCTGAGCAGTACTTC.